Presented here are 31 T cell receptor beta chains from one specimen sequenced in a study of blood T cell repertoires in COVID-19. Sequencing used immunoSEQ multiplex PCR; TCRdb keeps in-frame clones, though not all of them. The sample includes 44,000 or so clones, 70% to 90% of them seen just once. The sample taken for sequencing was peripheral blood. All receptors derive from a human donor in a cohort sampled during active COVID-19.

V is TRBV25-1 and J is TRBJ2-5; TRBD1 might be the D (5 bases). The CDR3 contains 16 residues. Between the trimmed V and J ends, which lost 3 bases and 1 base, there was a span of 15 bases. The V gene's germline CDR1 is MGHDK and CDR2 SYGVNS. The CDR3 protein is CASSDMIDSAQETQYF. CDR3 bases: TGTGCCAGCAGTGATATGATAGACAGCGCCCAAGAGACCCAGTACTTC.

The J gene is TRBJ1-5, the V gene TRBV6-5; D unclear. The CDR3 runs to 13 residues. Germline V lookup: CDR1 MNHEY, CDR2 SVGAGI. Trimming pared 1 base from V and 6 bases from J, leaving 7 bases between. This chain's CDR3 is CASSYFSGQPQHF. CDR3 DNA sequence: TGTGCCAGCAGTTACTTCTCAGGTCAGCCCCAGCATTTT.

This clone occurred once. CDR3 DNA sequence: TGTGCCAGCAGTTATGGGACAGGGGTTCCCCTCACAGATACGCAGTATTTT. It encodes CASSYGTGVPLTDTQYF. V and J are TRBV5-4 and TRBJ2-3; 10 bases are shared with TRBD1. V lost 5 bases and J lost 2; bases outside the gene matches: 11. Germline V gene data show CDR1 as SGHNT and CDR2 as YYREEE (reference sequence). This CDR3 has 17 amino acids.

The sample holds one count of this clone. This sequence joins TRBV5-1 and TRBJ2-3, with D perhaps matching TRBD1 (6 bases). Trimming took 4 bases from V and 2 from J, leaving 17 bases between them. Germline V gene lookup returns CDR1 SGHRS and CDR2 YFSETQ. CDR3 length: 16 amino acids. The CDR3 DNA follows: TGCGCCAGCAGCAAGGGGGACGGGAACCCCACAGATACGCAGTATTTT. It codes for CASSKGDGNPTDTQYF.

This clone has only one observation. The chain combines TRBV6-5 with TRBJ2-1; TRBD1 aligns across 9 bases. CDR1 is MNHEY, CDR2 SVGAGI, per germline. The ends lost 6 bases at V and 4 bases at J; junction bases unmatched: 7. The CDR3 is 15 amino acids. The CDR3 sequence is CASRGDRAEYNEQFF. For the CDR3, the DNA is TGTGCCAGCAGGGGGGACAGGGCTGAATACAATGAGCAGTTCTTC.

The gene calls are TRBV9 and TRBJ2-5; TRBD1 might be the D (5 bases). The germline V and J ends were trimmed by 0 bases and 4 bases, with 10 bases remaining between them. In germline, CDR1 is SGDLS, CDR2 YYNGEE. The CDR3 is 14 amino acids. Here the CDR3 DNA reads TGTGCCAGCAGCGTAGAAGGGGCTCGAGAGACCCAGTACTTC. Translation gives CASSVEGARETQYF.

The chain carries TRBV7-3 and TRBJ2-2; 12 nucleotides align to TRBD2. J gave up 5 bases and V 3 bases, and 10 bases lay outside the gene matches. The CDR3 has 18 residues. Per the germline V gene, CDR1 is SGHTA and CDR2 is FQGTGA. The CDR3, as DNA: TGTGCCAGCAGCTTCAGGACTAGCGGGGACCAAGGGACCGGGGAGCTGTTTTTT. Translation gives CASSFRTSGDQGTGELFF.

The CDR3 loop is CASSSGTSGGTNTGELFF. As DNA, the CDR3 is TGTGCCAGCAGTTCCGGGACTAGCGGGGGGACGAACACCGGGGAGCTGTTTTTT. V and J are TRBV27 and TRBJ2-2; 15 bases fit TRBD2. The V segment lost 4 bases and the J segment 0 bases; nucleotides outside the gene matches: 3. CDR3 size: 18 residues. Looked up from germline, CDR1 is MNHEY and CDR2 is SMNVEV (reference sequence).

The chain has TRBV5-1 and TRBJ1-6; D might be TRBD1 (6 bases). In germline, CDR1 is SGHRS, CDR2 YFSETQ. The CDR3 extends over 14 amino acids. Trimming took off 4 bases at V and 12 bases at J, with 17 bases between the two ends. CDR3 in amino acids: CASSLTGGGEPLHF. For the CDR3, the DNA is TGCGCCAGCAGCCTGACAGGCGGGGGGGAACCCCTCCACTTT.

For the CDR3, the DNA is TGTGCCAGTAGTATAGTATCAGTCGGAGATCAGCCCCAGCATTTT. Amino acids: CASSIVSVGDQPQHF. The genes are TRBV19 and TRBJ1-5, with D unclear. The CDR3 covers 15 residues. The germline V gene has CDR1 LNHDA and CDR2 SQIVND (reference sequence). Trimming pared 1 base from V and 5 bases from J, leaving 12 bases between. The full variable domain, rest sourced from reference TRBV19 and TRBJ1-5, is DGGITQSPKYLFRKEGQNVTLSCEQNLNHDAMYWYRQDPGQGLRLIYYSQIVNDFQKGDIAEGYSVSREKKESFPLTVTSAQKNPTAFYLCASSIVSVGDQPQHFGDGTRLSIL.

This chain uses TRBV9 with TRBJ2-7; 7 nucleotides agree with TRBD1. The CDR3 is 13 amino acids. Trimming cost V 3 bases and J 7 bases; bases outside gene matches: 7. CDR1 is SGDLS and CDR2 is YYNGEE in the germline V gene. The CDR3, as DNA: TGTGCCAGCAGCGCACACGCCAGGGGGGAGCAGTACTTC. It yields the protein CASSAHARGEQYF.

This chain uses TRBV7-2 with TRBJ2-7, with 7 bases aligning to TRBD2. Per germline, CDR1 SGHTA and CDR2 FQGNSA. The CDR3 runs to 13 residues. Trimming took 7 bases from V and 7 from J; bases not matched to a gene: 10. The CDR3 loop is CASNSGETREQYF. CDR3 DNA sequence: TGTGCCAGCAACAGCGGGGAGACGCGAGAGCAGTACTTC.

The chain has TRBV6-2 or TRBV6-3 and TRBJ2-7, with D tentatively TRBD1 (5 bases). CDR3 length equals 14 residues. V was clipped by 4 bases and J by 3 bases, with 13 bases between them. CDR1 is MNHEY, CDR2 SVGEGT, per germline. The CDR3: CASSFDSRYYEQYF. The CDR3 bases are TGTGCCAGCAGTTTCGACAGTCGCTACTACGAGCAGTACTTC.

This rearrangement joins TRBV5-4 to TRBJ2-7, with TRBD2 matching 7 bases. Germline lookup yields CDR1 SGHNT and CDR2 YYREEE (reference sequence). V lost 0 bases, J lost 2 bases, and 2 bases stayed unmatched. This CDR3 contains 14 residues. The CDR3 here is CASSLEAGPYEQYF. DNA for the CDR3: TGTGCCAGCAGCTTGGAAGCGGGGCCCTACGAGCAGTACTTC.

The J gene is TRBJ1-3, the V gene TRBV27; possible D gene TRBD1, 5 bases. V was shortened by 6 bases and J by 0 bases, with 12 bases between the two germline ends. Per germline, CDR1 MNHEY and CDR2 SMNVEV (reference sequence). This CDR3 contains 15 residues. CDR3 in DNA: TGTGCCAGCAGGGAAACAGGATTCTCTGGAAACACCATATATTTT. Its protein is CASRETGFSGNTIYF.

The V and J genes are TRBV6-6 and TRBJ1-1; D not resolved. Per the germline V gene, CDR1 is MNHNY and CDR2 is SVGAGI (reference sequence). V lost 2 bases and J lost 6, with 7 bases in between. This CDR3 comprises 12 residues. The CDR3 region has the DNA TGTGCCAGCAGTTACGCCGGTCCTGAAGCTTTCTTT. It specifies CASSYAGPEAFF.

This chain links TRBV18 with TRBJ2-5, with 10 nucleotides matching TRBD1. Germline CDR1 reads KGHSH; CDR2 reads LQKENI. V trimming: 0 bases; J trimming: 7 bases; junction bases outside the gene matches: 8. CDR3 length: 16 amino acids. CDR3 protein: CASSPPTDRGHGTQYF. The CDR3 DNA follows: TGTGCCAGCTCACCACCGACAGACAGGGGGCACGGGACCCAGTACTTC. The variable domain in full, with the rest retrieved from reference TRBV18 and TRBJ2-5, is NAGVMQNPRHLVRRRGQEARLRCSPMKGHSHVYWYRQLPEEGLKFMVYLQKENIIDESGMPKERFSAEFPKEGPSILRIQQVVRGDSAAYFCASSPPTDRGHGTQYFGPGTRLLVL.

The V call is TRBV2, the J call TRBJ2-5, with TRBD1 identical over 9 bases. This CDR3 spans 14 amino acids. Germline V lookup: CDR1 SNHLY, CDR2 FYNNEI. The V segment lost 6 bases and the J segment 5 bases; nucleotides outside the gene matches: 7. The CDR3 loop reads CASRINRGLETQYF. CDR3 in DNA: TGTGCCAGCAGGATAAACAGGGGGCTGGAGACCCAGTACTTC.

The V call is TRBV5-8, the J call TRBJ1-1, with D perhaps matching TRBD1 (5 bases). The CDR3 has 14 residues. The germline gives CDR1 SGHTS, CDR2 YDEGEE. Trimming shortened V by 0 bases and J by 0 bases, and 6 bases separated the two germline ends. Here the CDR3 reads CASSLETVNTEAFF. CDR3 coding DNA: TGTGCCAGCAGCTTGGAGACAGTGAACACTGAAGCTTTCTTT.

The chain joins TRBV24-1 to TRBJ2-3; TRBD2 matches 8 bases. The germline CDR1 and CDR2 sequences are KGHDR and SFDVKD. The CDR3 runs to 17 residues. With 4 bases clipped from V and 0 bases from J, the junction kept 8 bases outside the gene matches. CDR3: CATSDPLSGTSTDTQYF. The CDR3 DNA reads as TGTGCCACCAGTGACCCCCTTAGCGGGACTAGCACAGATACGCAGTATTTT.

This sequence joins TRBV11-2 and TRBJ1-1, with unresolved D. The CDR3 length is 13 residues. The germline V gene encodes CDR1 SGHAT and CDR2 FQNNGV. Trimming stripped 4 bases from V and 4 bases from J, with 10 bases between. The CDR3 is CASSSQSVTEAFF. The CDR3 bases are TGTGCCAGCAGCTCACAGTCAGTCACTGAAGCTTTCTTT.

The genes are TRBV7-8 and TRBJ1-1; a weak D match, TRBD1 (5 bases). CDR1 is SGHVS and CDR2 is FQNEAQ in the germline V gene. Between the trimmed V and J ends, which lost 5 bases and 7 bases, there was a span of 17 bases. The CDR3 is 14 residues long. The CDR3 DNA follows: TGTGCCAGCAGCCCCGGCCGGACACTTTTTGAAGCTTTCTTT. This gives the protein CASSPGRTLFEAFF. The full variable domain, with the rest looked up from reference TRBV7-8 and TRBJ1-1, is GAGVSQSPRYKVAKRGQDVALRCDPISGHVSLFWYQQALGQGPEFLTYFQNEAQLDKSGLPSDRFFAERPEGSVSTLKIQRTQQEDSAVYLCASSPGRTLFEAFFGQGTRLTVV.

The chain has TRBV5-1 and TRBJ1-5; D is perhaps TRBD1 (5 bases). This CDR3 has 15 amino acids. In germline, CDR1 is SGHRS, CDR2 YFSETQ. Trimming stripped 8 bases from V and 2 bases from J, with 17 bases between. The CDR3 nucleotides are TGCGCCAGGAAGACGCGGCAGGGCGGCAATCAGCCCCAGCATTTT. Its translation is CARKTRQGGNQPQHF.

The rearrangement links TRBV5-1 to TRBJ2-7, with D possibly matching TRBD1 (5 bases). The CDR3 length is 14 residues. Germline V gene data show CDR1 as SGHRS and CDR2 as YFSETQ. Trimming removed 1 base from V and 4 bases from J, with 12 bases in between. The CDR3: CASSLQGTGYEQYF. Written as DNA, the CDR3 is TGCGCCAGCAGCTTGCAGGGAACCGGATACGAGCAGTACTTC.

The chain recombines TRBV7-9 with TRBJ2-7, with 10 bases matching TRBD2. The CDR3 sequence is 14 residues long. Germline V gene lookup returns CDR1 SEHNR and CDR2 FQNEAQ (reference sequence). V trimming: 4 bases; J trimming: 2 bases; junction bases outside the gene matches: 2. The CDR3 spells CASSSGLAAYEQYF. The CDR3 nucleotides read TGTGCCAGCAGCTCCGGACTAGCGGCCTACGAGCAGTACTTC.

The V gene is TRBV4-3, the J gene TRBJ2-3, with 8 bases identical to TRBD2. Germline V gives CDR1 LGHNA, CDR2 YSLEER. CDR3 length: 21 residues. V lost 0 bases to trimming and J lost 2 bases; unmatched junction nucleotides: 19. The CDR3 protein is CASSQDWGTLPAGADTDTQYF. CDR3 bases: TGCGCCAGCAGCCAAGATTGGGGGACTCTACCAGCGGGGGCCGACACAGATACGCAGTATTTT.

The V call is TRBV2, the J call TRBJ1-5, with D possibly TRBD1 on 6 matching bases. Germline CDR1 and CDR2: SNHLY and FYNNEI. The V end lost 7 bases, the J end lost 2 bases, and 18 bases lay between the germline ends. The CDR3 is made up of 16 amino acids. The CDR3 region has the DNA TGTGCCAGCACTATGGGAGCGAACAGGGGCAATCAGCCCCAGCATTTT. This sequence encodes CASTMGANRGNQPQHF.

The rearrangement uses TRBV7-2 and TRBJ2-5; 16 nucleotides match TRBD2. Germline trimming cut 6 bases from V and 4 bases from J; bases unmatched to any gene: 11. From germline, CDR1 is SGHTA and CDR2 FQGNSA. The CDR3 is 18 residues long. The CDR3 DNA reads as TGTGCCAGCAGGTCCGGGACTAGCGGGGGGGCACGGATAGAGACCCAGTACTTC. This codes for CASRSGTSGGARIETQYF.

This sequence joins TRBV25-1 and TRBJ2-1; D gene unclear. From germline, CDR1 is MGHDK and CDR2 SYGVNS. The CDR3 is 13 amino acids. The V end was cut by 5 bases, the J end by 3 bases, with 8 bases between. The CDR3 nucleotides read TGTGCCAGCAGTCGGTCAGGCTACAATGAGCAGTTCTTC. Translation: CASSRSGYNEQFF.

The V gene is TRBV3-1 (or the pseudogene TRBV3-2), the J gene TRBJ2-7; D gene unclear. The CDR3 contains 14 residues. Per germline, CDR1 LGHDT and CDR2 YNNKEL (reference sequence). Trimming took off 3 bases at V and 2 bases at J, with 11 bases between the two ends. For the CDR3, the DNA is TGTGCCAGCAGCCAGCTAGACTTGGCCTACGAGCAGTACTTC. Its translation: CASSQLDLAYEQYF.

The rearrangement links TRBV5-1 to TRBJ1-2; D gene unclear. Looked up from germline, CDR1 is SGHRS and CDR2 is YFSETQ. This CDR3 has 15 amino acids. Deletions cut 6 bases from V and 6 bases from J, with 21 bases between. The DNA of the CDR3 is TGCGCCAGCACCCTTGGGAGTAACGGAGTTGATGGCTACACCTTC. This sequence encodes CASTLGSNGVDGYTF.